This entry lists 18 T cell receptor beta chains sequenced from one sample in a study of blood T cell repertoires in COVID-19. Measured with immunoSEQ multiplex PCR; TCRdb has only the in-frame clones, and not every one. In the table there are around 280,000 clones, about nine tenths of which are singletons. The sample taken for sequencing was PBMCs or T cells enriched from blood (not recorded which). The receptor source for this set is a woman aged 35 to 49 who had recovered from COVID-19.

This chain connects TRBV4-1 to TRBJ2-7; 8 bases are a match to TRBD1. The CDR3 has 18 amino acids. J was trimmed by 3 bases and V by 4 bases; bases with no gene match: 17. Germline loops: CDR1 MGHRA, CDR2 YSYEKL. Here the CDR3 reads CASSRYLHPGQVVYEQYF. CDR3 DNA: TGCGCCAGCAGCCGATACCTACACCCGGGACAGGTAGTCTACGAGCAGTACTTC.

The chain employs TRBV7-9 and TRBJ2-1, with 7 bases lining up with TRBD2. The length of the CDR3 is 17 residues. Germline CDR1 is SEHNR and CDR2 is FQNEAQ (reference sequence). The junction had 11 bases not matched to a gene; V was cut back by 6 bases and J by 0 bases. The CDR3 is CASRRQKRGSSYNEQFF. DNA for the CDR3: TGTGCCAGCAGGCGTCAAAAGCGGGGAAGCTCCTACAATGAGCAGTTCTTC.

In its sample, this clone was seen a few times. The chain links TRBV7-9 to TRBJ1-4; D not resolved. This CDR3 has 15 amino acids. CDR1 and CDR2 from the germline V gene are SEHNR and FQNEAQ (reference sequence). V shed 4 bases and J shed 7 bases, with 16 bases lying between them. For the CDR3, the DNA is TGTGCCAGCAGCTCCTCAGGACTCACCCGTGAAAAACTGTTTTTT. Its protein product is CASSSSGLTREKLFF.

The chain is built from TRBV30 and TRBJ1-1; TRBD1 is a possible D gene (6 bases). The CDR3 has 14 amino acids. In germline, CDR1 is GTSNPN, CDR2 SVGIG (reference sequence). V was clipped by 0 bases and J by 3 bases, with 11 bases between them. The CDR3 DNA reads as TGTGCCTGGAGTGTACCAGGGGTGTACACTGAAGCTTTCTTT. Translation: CAWSVPGVYTEAFF. Full variable domain (remainder filled in from reference TRBV30 and TRBJ1-1): SQTIHQWPATLVQPVGSPLSLECTVEGTSNPNLYWYRQAAGRGLQLLFYSVGIGQISSEVPQNLSASRPQDRQFILSSKKLLLSDSGFYLCAWSVPGVYTEAFFGQGTRLTVV.

This clone appeared a few times. The genes are TRBV10-3 and TRBJ1-1; D uncertain. This CDR3 has 14 residues. V was trimmed by 3 bases and J by 4 bases, leaving 12 bases between them. Germline assignment: CDR1 ENHRY and CDR2 SYGVKD. The CDR3 loop reads CAISDPSLSTEAFF. The CDR3 DNA follows: TGTGCCATCAGTGACCCGTCACTTAGCACTGAAGCTTTCTTT.

The chain couples TRBV3-1 (or the pseudogene TRBV3-2) to TRBJ2-3; TRBD2 agrees at 16 bases. The length of the CDR3 is 17 residues. Looked up from germline, CDR1 is LGHDT and CDR2 is YNNKEL (reference sequence). Unmatched junction bases numbered 12, after V lost 4 bases and J lost 11 bases. The CDR3 nucleotides read TGTGCCAGCAGCCCAACCGGGACTAGCGGGGGGGCCGGTATGCAGTATTTT. Protein: CASSPTGTSGGAGMQYF.

The V gene is TRBV7-8, the J gene TRBJ1-2; the match to TRBD1 covers 12 bases. From germline, CDR1 is SGHVS and CDR2 FQNEAQ. J lost 7 bases, V lost 3 bases, and 6 bases had no gene match. The length of the CDR3 is 15 residues. The CDR3 nucleotides are TGTGCCAGCAGCTTGGGACAGGGGGCCAATGGTGGCTACACCTTC. Protein sequence: CASSLGQGANGGYTF.

The rearrangement links TRBV5-1 to TRBJ1-1; 7 bases match TRBD1. Looked up from germline, CDR1 is SGHRS and CDR2 is YFSETQ. V gave up 4 bases and J gave up 4 bases; unmatched junction bases: 7. This CDR3 spans 14 amino acids. The CDR3, as DNA: TGCGCCAGCAGCACAGGGGCTGTCGGCACTGAAGCTTTCTTT. Amino acid sequence: CASSTGAVGTEAFF.

The chain uses TRBV2 and TRBJ2-1, with D possibly matching TRBD1 (5 bases). In germline, CDR1 is SNHLY, CDR2 FYNNEI. This CDR3 has 16 amino acids. V lost 5 bases to trimming and J lost 0 bases, with 14 bases between them. The CDR3: CASSTKGFSSYNEQFF. The CDR3 DNA follows: TGTGCCAGCAGTACAAAGGGGTTCAGCTCCTACAATGAGCAGTTCTTC.

This chain joins TRBV7-2 and TRBJ1-5, with D perhaps matching TRBD1 (5 bases). This CDR3 is built from 14 residues. Germline lookup yields CDR1 SGHTA and CDR2 FQGNSA. V was pared by 5 bases and J by 7 bases, with 15 bases between. CDR3 nucleotide sequence: TGTGCCAGCAGCCCGCGTACGGGGGACCAGCCCCAGCATTTT. It is translated as CASSPRTGDQPQHF.

The chain carries TRBV18 and TRBJ1-2; a possible D gene is TRBD1 (5 bases). The germline V gene encodes CDR1 KGHSH and CDR2 LQKENI. This CDR3 contains 16 residues. The V and J ends lost 1 base and 4 bases respectively, with 16 bases between them. CDR3: CASSPRSRGQAYGYTF. The CDR3 bases are TGTGCCAGCTCACCACGTTCAAGGGGCCAGGCCTATGGCTACACCTTC. The whole variable domain, remainder taken from reference TRBV18 and TRBJ1-2, is NAGVMQNPRHLVRRRGQEARLRCSPMKGHSHVYWYRQLPEEGLKFMVYLQKENIIDESGMPKERFSAEFPKEGPSILRIQQVVRGDSAAYFCASSPRSRGQAYGYTFGSGTRLTVV.

The rearrangement uses TRBV2 and TRBJ1-2, with TRBD1 as a possible D gene (5 bases). The CDR3 sequence is 15 residues long. Per the germline V gene, CDR1 is SNHLY and CDR2 is FYNNEI. The V and J ends lost 6 bases and 0 bases respectively, with 14 bases between them. CDR3 sequence reads: CASSRDSLPNYGYTF. For the CDR3, the DNA is TGTGCCAGCAGCCGCGACAGTTTGCCTAACTATGGCTACACCTTC.

The chain carries TRBV11-2 and TRBJ2-6, with TRBD1 identical over 9 bases. In germline, CDR1 is SGHAT, CDR2 FQNNGV. This CDR3 is 19 amino acids long. The J segment lost 2 bases and the V segment lost 2 bases, leaving 10 bases of the junction unmatched. This CDR3 is CASSLKPGQGRAGANVLTF. The CDR3 DNA reads as TGTGCCAGCAGCTTAAAACCGGGACAGGGCAGAGCTGGGGCCAACGTCCTGACTTTC.

V gene TRBV30 combines with J gene TRBJ1-6; tentative D call: TRBD1 (6 bases). V lost 4 bases to trimming and J lost 0 bases, with 19 bases between them. There are 18 residues in the CDR3. In germline, CDR1 is GTSNPN, CDR2 SVGIG (reference sequence). Written as DNA, the CDR3 is TGTGCCTGGACCGGAAGAAGGACAGTCCCCTCCTATAATTCACCCCTCCACTTT. It codes for CAWTGRRTVPSYNSPLHF. Looking up the rest from reference TRBV30 and TRBJ1-6 gives the full variable domain: SQTIHQWPATLVQPVGSPLSLECTVEGTSNPNLYWYRQAAGRGLQLLFYSVGIGQISSEVPQNLSASRPQDRQFILSSKKLLLSDSGFYLCAWTGRRTVPSYNSPLHFGNGTRLTVT.

V and J are TRBV18 and TRBJ2-1; the match to TRBD2 covers 10 bases. The V gene's germline CDR1 is KGHSH and CDR2 LQKENI. V shed 4 bases, J shed 1 base, and the junction held 4 bases outside the gene matches. This CDR3 contains 16 residues. The CDR3 coding sequence is TGTGCCAGCTCACTCCGGACTAGCGGATCCTACAATGAGCAGTTCTTC. Encoded protein: CASSLRTSGSYNEQFF.

J is TRBJ1-2 and V is TRBV19; TRBD1 aligns across 7 bases. V shed 10 bases, J shed 5 bases, and the junction held 16 bases outside the gene matches. Germline CDR1 reads LNHDA; CDR2 reads SQIVND (reference sequence). The length of the CDR3 is 15 residues. CDR3 protein: CATLMRPGTAYGYTF. CDR3 DNA: TGTGCCACCCTTATGCGACCCGGGACAGCATATGGCTACACCTTC.

The chain employs TRBV18 and TRBJ2-1; 8 bases fit TRBD1. V was clipped by 3 bases and J by 7 bases; unmatched bases: 5. The CDR3 sequence is 14 residues long. The V gene's germline CDR1 is KGHSH and CDR2 LQKENI. This chain's CDR3 is CASSPERTGNEQFF. The DNA of the CDR3 is TGTGCCAGCTCACCGGAGAGGACAGGGAATGAGCAGTTCTTC.

Details on this clone: The same CDR3 arises from other DNA sequences in this sample as well. The chain couples TRBV5-1 to TRBJ2-3, with TRBD1 identical over 7 bases. With V trimmed by 0 bases and J by 4 bases, 2 bases remained unmatched. Germline CDR1 is SGHRS and CDR2 is YFSETQ. The CDR3 spans 14 residues. The CDR3 DNA sequence: TGCGCCAGCAGCTTGGGGACAGGCGCAGATACGCAGTATTTT. It codes for CASSLGTGADTQYF.